This TCR beta chain was retrieved from a study of cytotoxic CD8 clonotypes in ibrutinib-treated CLL. About the study: Collecting the response samples happened after a median roughly 13 months of treatment, with a range of 6 to 36.

This CDR3 comprises 12 residues. Germline V gives CDR1 LNHNV, CDR2 YYDKDF (reference sequence). The ends were cut back, 1 base at V and 7 bases at J, with 4 bases in the middle. TCRdb's table, derived via immunoSEQ multiplex PCR, lists solely in-frame clones and lacks some. The sample has approximately 330,000 clones; around four fifths are singletons. The material sequenced was PBMCs, taken before ibrutinib treatment. The TCR was taken from a human donor with chronic lymphocytic leukemia. The chain carries TRBV15 and TRBJ2-2; the D is unclear. The CDR3 DNA reads TGTGCCACCAGCAGAGCACACGGGGAGCTGTTTTTT. As protein: CATSRAHGELFF.